The 24 T cell receptor beta chains in this list originate from one sample, sequenced in a study of cytomegalovirus exposure and HLA in healthy donors. It was with 60 Vbeta and 13 Jbeta primers that the PCR ran. Assay: immunoSEQ multiplex PCR; the TCRdb copy retains only in-frame clones and omits some. Altogether 65,000 to 85,000 clones are present, 79% being singletons, with the ten largest covering about 20%. The sample was PBMCs. The receptor source for this set is a woman aged 40-49 years in good health and CMV-seropositive.

The chain uses TRBV30 and TRBJ1-4, with D perhaps matching TRBD1 (6 bases). V gave up 1 base and J gave up 4 bases, with 10 bases separating them. The CDR3 loop spans 14 amino acids. Germline V lookup: CDR1 GTSNPN, CDR2 SVGIG (reference sequence). CDR3 sequence: CAWSGRGRNEKLFF. The CDR3 region has the DNA TGTGCCTGGAGTGGCAGGGGCCGTAATGAAAAACTGTTTTTT.

The chain joins TRBV5-5 to TRBJ1-3, with D perhaps TRBD1 (5 bases). Trimming pared 4 bases from V and 0 bases from J, leaving 20 bases between. Germline CDR1 and CDR2: SGHKS and YYEKEE (reference sequence). This CDR3 is 18 amino acids long. CDR3 coding DNA: TGTGCCAGCAGCCACGGGACTCCTACCCTCAGCTCTGGAAACACCATATATTTT. Translating gives CASSHGTPTLSSGNTIYF.

This rearrangement joins TRBV7-2 to TRBJ1-2; the D is unclear. The V gene's germline CDR1 is SGHTA and CDR2 FQGNSA. V lost 2 bases and J lost 3, with 4 bases in between. This CDR3 region has 12 residues. The CDR3 spells CASSLSDYGYTF. CDR3 DNA sequence: TGTGCCAGCAGCTTATCCGACTATGGCTACACCTTC. Using reference TRBV7-2 and TRBJ1-2 for the parts outside the CDR3, the full variable domain is GAGVSQSPSNKVTEKGKDVELRCDPISGHTALYWYRQSLGQGLEFLIYFQGNSAPDKSGLPSDRFSAERTGGSVSTLTIQRTQQEDSAVYLCASSLSDYGYTFGSGTRLTVV.

V gene TRBV28 combines with J gene TRBJ2-2; D might be TRBD2 (5 bases). Trimming cost V 6 bases and J 5 bases, with 10 bases left between them. The CDR3 spans 13 residues. Looked up from germline, CDR1 is MDHEN and CDR2 is SYDVKM. The CDR3 region is CASRMSGTGELFF. In DNA, the CDR3 is TGTGCCAGCAGGATGTCGGGAACCGGGGAGCTGTTTTTT.

This sequence joins TRBV2 and TRBJ1-2; TRBD1 agrees at 7 bases. V shed 9 bases, J shed 1 base, and the junction held 5 bases outside the gene matches. This CDR3 region has 13 residues. Germline V gene lookup returns CDR1 SNHLY and CDR2 FYNNEI. In DNA, the CDR3 is TGTGCCAGAGGGGACAGTTTTAACTATGGCTACACCTTC. The encoded protein is CARGDSFNYGYTF.

V usage is TRBV19 and J usage is TRBJ1-4; 10 positions agree with TRBD1. CDR1 is LNHDA and CDR2 is SQIVND in the germline V gene (reference sequence). The CDR3 is 15 amino acids. V was pared by 6 bases and J by 10 bases, with 11 bases of the junction left unmatched. The DNA of the CDR3 is TGTGCCAGTAGGCACGTAGGGACAGGGGAGGGAAAACTGTTTTTT. It codes for CASRHVGTGEGKLFF. The whole variable domain, remainder taken from reference TRBV19 and TRBJ1-4, is DGGITQSPKYLFRKEGQNVTLSCEQNLNHDAMYWYRQDPGQGLRLIYYSQIVNDFQKGDIAEGYSVSREKKESFPLTVTSAQKNPTAFYLCASRHVGTGEGKLFFGSGTQLSVL.

A single count supports this clone. The chain joins TRBV4-1 to TRBJ2-1; D remains unclear. Germline CDR1 is MGHRA and CDR2 is YSYEKL. CDR3 length: 12 residues. Trimming stripped 3 bases from V and 9 bases from J, with 9 bases between. CDR3 sequence (DNA): TGCGCCAGCAGCCACGGTCCCGGTGAGCAGTTCTTC. It translates to CASSHGPGEQFF.

The chain combines TRBV30 with TRBJ2-7; 10 positions match TRBD1. The CDR3 has 12 residues. J gave up 6 bases and V 4 bases, and 3 bases lay outside the gene matches. CDR1 is GTSNPN, CDR2 SVGIG, per germline (reference sequence). CDR3 DNA sequence: TGTGCCTGGATAGGGACAGGGGCCGAGCAGTACTTC. Amino acid sequence: CAWIGTGAEQYF. The full variable domain, with the rest looked up from reference TRBV30 and TRBJ2-7, is SQTIHQWPATLVQPVGSPLSLECTVEGTSNPNLYWYRQAAGRGLQLLFYSVGIGQISSEVPQNLSASRPQDRQFILSSKKLLLSDSGFYLCAWIGTGAEQYFGPGTRLTVT.

This rearrangement joins TRBV29-1 to TRBJ1-3; TRBD1 matches 8 bases. The CDR3 has 18 amino acids. CDR1 SQVTM and CDR2 ANQGSEA come from the germline V gene. The V and J ends lost 3 bases and 0 bases, in that order; junction bases with no gene match: 13. CDR3 DNA: TGCAGCGTTGAGTTCTTGGCAGGGGGCCGGAGCTCTGGAAACACCATATATTTT. Translated: CSVEFLAGGRSSGNTIYF.

This clone was recorded once. The CDR3 loop is CASSKPLGQGTTYYGYTF. In DNA form, the CDR3 reads TGTGCCAGTAGTAAACCCCTGGGACAGGGGACGACATACTATGGCTACACCTTC. The rearrangement joins TRBV19 to TRBJ1-2, with TRBD1 identical over 10 bases. CDR1 and CDR2 from the germline V gene are LNHDA and SQIVND (reference sequence). This CDR3 contains 18 residues. V dropped 4 bases and J dropped 3; count of bases not matched to a gene: 14. The whole variable domain, filled in from reference TRBV19 and TRBJ1-2, reads DGGITQSPKYLFRKEGQNVTLSCEQNLNHDAMYWYRQDPGQGLRLIYYSQIVNDFQKGDIAEGYSVSREKKESFPLTVTSAQKNPTAFYLCASSKPLGQGTTYYGYTFGSGTRLTVV.

The chain links TRBV30 to TRBJ1-5; D gene ambiguous. The CDR3 contains 13 residues. Germline assignment: CDR1 GTSNPN and CDR2 SVGIG (reference sequence). V lost 2 bases and J 0 bases, leaving 5 bases between the germline ends. CDR3 DNA sequence: TGTGCCTGGAGTTCAGGTAGCAATCAGCCCCAGCATTTT. Its translation is CAWSSGSNQPQHF.

The chain is built from TRBV29-1 and TRBJ2-1; 9 positions match TRBD2. This CDR3 contains 18 residues. Trimming cost V 4 bases and J 4 bases; bases outside gene matches: 17. Per the germline V gene, CDR1 is SQVTM and CDR2 is ANQGSEA. The CDR3 DNA follows: TGCAGCGTTGTCCTGTATGCCATGACTAGCGGCTGGTACAATGAGCAGTTCTTC. Protein product: CSVVLYAMTSGWYNEQFF.

The chain is built from TRBV5-1 and TRBJ2-7; TRBD1 matches 11 bases. The ends lost 0 bases at V and 4 bases at J; junction bases unmatched: 9. This CDR3 has 17 amino acids. Germline loops: CDR1 SGHRS, CDR2 YFSETQ. CDR3 nucleotides: TGCGCCAGCAGCTTGGTGGGCCGGACAGGGGGCGCGTACGAGCAGTACTTC. Translation: CASSLVGRTGGAYEQYF.

This clone was detected only a few times. The chain is built from TRBV4-2 and TRBJ1-5; 8 nucleotides match TRBD1. CDR3 length: 15 residues. Germline V gene data show CDR1 as LGHNA and CDR2 as YNFKEQ. V trimming: 4 bases; J trimming: 9 bases; junction bases outside the gene matches: 11. The CDR3: CASSPTGDYLWPQHF. In DNA form, the CDR3 reads TGTGCCAGCAGCCCGACAGGGGACTACCTATGGCCCCAGCATTTT.

The J gene is TRBJ1-5, the V gene TRBV2; the D gene is possibly TRBD1 (5 bases). The CDR3 spans 15 residues. The V gene lost 6 bases and the J gene lost 1 base, with 13 bases spanning the gap. The germline CDR1 and CDR2 sequences are SNHLY and FYNNEI. The CDR3 DNA reads TGTGCCAGCAGGGCAAATGGGGCGAGCAATCAGCCCCAGCATTTT. As protein: CASRANGASNQPQHF.

The chain employs TRBV2 and TRBJ1-1; D is possibly TRBD1 (5 bases). CDR1 is SNHLY and CDR2 is FYNNEI in the germline V gene. V was pared by 2 bases and J by 0 bases, with 16 bases between. CDR3 length: 17 amino acids. DNA for the CDR3: TGTGCCAGCAGTGAAATGTGGCAGGGCAACATGAACACTGAAGCTTTCTTT. Translating it yields CASSEMWQGNMNTEAFF. Together with reference TRBV2 and TRBJ1-1, the CDR3 gives the full variable domain: EPEVTQTPSHQVTQMGQEVILRCVPISNHLYFYWYRQILGQKVEFLVSFYNNEISEKSEIFDDQFSVERPDGSNFTLKIRSTKLEDSAMYFCASSEMWQGNMNTEAFFGQGTRLTVV.

To note about this clone: At one of its ends the junction is not consistent with the germline gene, which may arise from a read error. The rearrangement links TRBV6-1 to TRBJ1-5, with 7 bases fitting TRBD1. Germline CDR1 reads MNHNS; CDR2 reads SASEGT. The CDR3 contains 14 residues. CDR3 residues: CASREGGSGQPQHF. CDR3 nucleotide sequence: TGTGCCAGCAGAGAAGGGGGCTCTGGCCAGCCCCAGCATTTT.

This clone was observed a handful of times. V gene TRBV18 combines with J gene TRBJ2-1, with TRBD1 as a possible D gene (5 bases). Germline V gene sequence: CDR1 KGHSH, CDR2 LQKENI. This CDR3 has 14 amino acids. V lost 3 bases, J lost 3 bases, and 9 bases lay in between. CDR3 nucleotides: TGTGCCAGCTCACCGACAGCATACTACAATGAGCAGTTCTTC. Amino acids: CASSPTAYYNEQFF. The variable domain in full, completed from reference TRBV18 and TRBJ2-1, reads NAGVMQNPRHLVRRRGQEARLRCSPMKGHSHVYWYRQLPEEGLKFMVYLQKENIIDESGMPKERFSAEFPKEGPSILRIQQVVRGDSAAYFCASSPTAYYNEQFFGPGTRLTVL.

The chain links TRBV25-1 to TRBJ1-2; perhaps TRBD1 as D (5 bases). CDR1 is MGHDK, CDR2 SYGVNS, per germline. This CDR3 is built from 14 residues. Trimming shortened V by 1 base and J by 4 bases, and 10 bases separated the two germline ends. The DNA for the CDR3 is TGTGCCAGCAGTGAATCCGGGGGGGGCTATGGCTACACCTTC. As protein: CASSESGGGYGYTF.

J is TRBJ2-3 and V is TRBV10-3, with D unclear. The CDR3 is 17 residues long. V was trimmed by 6 bases and J by 2 bases, leaving 21 bases between them. Per germline, CDR1 ENHRY and CDR2 SYGVKD. The CDR3 DNA reads as TGTGCCATCAGAACAGCCGAACATGGTCTAAACACAGATACGCAGTATTTT. Its protein is CAIRTAEHGLNTDTQYF.

The chain has TRBV15 and TRBJ2-7; TRBD1 matches 11 bases. Germline V lookup: CDR1 LNHNV, CDR2 YYDKDF (reference sequence). The CDR3 extends over 15 amino acids. J was trimmed by 3 bases and V by 3 bases; bases with no gene match: 4. For the CDR3, the DNA is TGTGCCACCAGCAGTACCGGGACAGGGGGCTACGAGCAGTACTTC. Translating gives CATSSTGTGGYEQYF.

This chain joins TRBV13 and TRBJ1-1, with a weak D call TRBD1 (5 bases). Germline values: CDR1 PRHDT, CDR2 FYEKMQ (reference sequence). V lost 2 bases to trimming and J lost 2 bases, with 9 bases between them. This CDR3 is 14 amino acids long. The CDR3 loop reads CASSLQGLNTEAFF. In nucleotides, the CDR3 is TGTGCCAGCAGCTTACAGGGCCTAAACACTGAAGCTTTCTTT.

The chain carries TRBV7-8 and TRBJ1-4; D is perhaps TRBD1 (5 bases). This CDR3 region has 17 residues. V was cut by 3 bases and J by 7 bases, with 21 bases left in between. Germline lookup yields CDR1 SGHVS and CDR2 FQNEAQ. CDR3 residues: CASSLGRRLLGREKLFF. In DNA, the CDR3 is TGTGCCAGCAGCTTGGGGCGGAGACTCCTGGGGCGTGAAAAACTGTTTTTT.

The chain carries TRBV4-2 and TRBJ1-1, with 8 positions matching TRBD1. The V and J ends lost 0 bases and 6 bases, in that order; junction bases with no gene match: 9. CDR1 LGHNA and CDR2 YNFKEQ come from the germline V gene. The CDR3 has 16 amino acids. The CDR3 spells CASSQEAGQGAPEAFF. CDR3 DNA: TGTGCCAGCAGCCAAGAAGCCGGACAGGGTGCCCCTGAAGCTTTCTTT.